This TCR beta chain was documented in a study of T cell responses to AZD1222 COVID-19 vaccine. The protocol was immunoSEQ multiplex PCR, while the TCRdb copy is restricted to in-frame clones and leaves out a portion. The table includes around 6,100 clones, 80% to 90% detected once. The source material was peripheral blood, sampled 28 days after the second AZD1222 dose. This TCR was recovered from an adult who received the AZD1222 COVID-19 vaccine.

This chain's CDR3 is CASSLGGPGNTIYF. DNA for the CDR3: TGTGCCAGCAGCTTGGGGGGACCTGGAAACACCATATATTTT. This chain uses TRBV7-2 with TRBJ1-3; a weak D match, TRBD1 (5 bases). The ends were cut back, 3 bases at V and 2 bases at J, with 8 bases in the middle. The CDR3 covers 14 residues. Germline lookup yields CDR1 SGHTA and CDR2 FQGNSA.